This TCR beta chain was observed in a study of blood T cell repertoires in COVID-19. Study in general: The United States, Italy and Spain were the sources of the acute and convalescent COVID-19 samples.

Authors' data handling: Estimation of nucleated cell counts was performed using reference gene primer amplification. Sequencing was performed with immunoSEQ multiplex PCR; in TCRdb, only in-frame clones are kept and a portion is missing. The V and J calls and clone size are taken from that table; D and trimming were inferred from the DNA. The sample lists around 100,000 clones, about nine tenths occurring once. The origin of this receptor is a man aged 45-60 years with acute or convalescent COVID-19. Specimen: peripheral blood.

DNA for the CDR3: TGTGCCAGCAGCCGACTAGCGGGAGGATACGAGCAGTACTTC. Its protein product is CASSRLAGGYEQYF. J is TRBJ2-7 and V is TRBV7-9; TRBD2 matches at 13 bases. The junction had 2 bases not matched to a gene; V was cut back by 5 bases and J by 4 bases. Germline-derived CDR1 and CDR2 are SEHNR and FQNEAQ (reference sequence). The CDR3 runs to 14 residues.